Listed below are T cell receptor beta chains from one sample, sequenced in a study of CD4 T cells in relation to SARS-CoV-2 and coronaviruses. These receptors' antigens are unknown. Only in-frame clones appear in the TCRdb table, and some are missing; sequencing was by immunoSEQ multiplex PCR. Altogether 15,000 to 25,000 clones are present, approximately 80% being singletons, with the ten largest covering approximately 11%. Sequenced material: CD4+ T cells from PBMCs, cultured in vitro. These receptors originate from a human donor in good health. Each CDR3 is given with its conserved first and last residue. The D gene is left open where the match is weak. A clone size is listed for some rows: how often the clone was seen (once, few, many), or a class if it is expanded.

DNA: TGTGCCAGCAGTTACGGGGGACACCAAGAGACCCAGTACTTC; CDR3: CASSYGGHQETQYF; V: TRBV6-2/TRBV6-3; D: NA; size: NA; J: TRBJ2-5; length: 14
DNA: TGTGCCAGCAGCTTGGGCAGCTCTGGGGCCAACGTCCTGACTTTC; CDR3: CASSLGSSGANVLTF; V: TRBV7-9; D: NA; size: NA; J: TRBJ2-6; length: 15
DNA: TGTGCCAGCAGTTACATCGGGATGGGCGGGGAGCTGTTTTTT; CDR3: CASSYIGMGGELFF; V: TRBV6-5; D: NA; size: NA; J: TRBJ2-2; length: 14
DNA: TGTGCCAGCACGGCCGTCCGGGTTATGGAGACCCAGTACTTC; CDR3: CASTAVRVMETQYF; V: TRBV5-5; D: NA; size: NA; J: TRBJ2-5; length: 14
DNA: TGTGCCAGCAGCCGACAGGGGGATGGGGAGACCCAGTACTTC; CDR3: CASSRQGDGETQYF; V: TRBV5-4; D: TRBD1; size: NA; J: TRBJ2-5; length: 14
DNA: TGTGCCAGTAGTGGGGGACTAGCGGGGGGACATCCTAGCACAGATACGCAGTATTTT; CDR3: CASSGGLAGGHPSTDTQYF; V: TRBV19; D: TRBD2; size: NA; J: TRBJ2-3; length: 19
DNA: TGTGCCAGCAGCCCGTTTTCAGGGACCACTGAAGCTTTCTTT; CDR3: CASSPFSGTTEAFF; V: TRBV7-9; D: NA; size: once; J: TRBJ1-1; length: 14
DNA: TGCGCCAGCAGCGGAAACTCTGGAAACACCATATATTTT; CDR3: CASSGNSGNTIYF; V: TRBV5-1; D: NA; size: NA; J: TRBJ1-3; length: 13
DNA: TGCAGCGTTGATAGGACTAGCGGAAGTTCCAATGAGCAGTTCTTC; CDR3: CSVDRTSGSSNEQFF; V: TRBV29-1; D: TRBD2; size: NA; J: TRBJ2-1; length: 15
DNA: TGTGCCAGCAGTGACTCTAGCGGGAGGGCCGGTGAGCAGTTCTTC; CDR3: CASSDSSGRAGEQFF; V: TRBV6-5; D: TRBD2; size: NA; J: TRBJ2-1; length: 15
DNA: TGTGCCAGCTCACCGACACAGGGCCCCCACCCCTACGAGCAGTACTTC; CDR3: CASSPTQGPHPYEQYF; V: TRBV18; D: NA; size: NA; J: TRBJ2-7; length: 16
DNA: TGTGCCAGCTCACCAGACACAGTTCGCACTGAAGCTTTCTTT; CDR3: CASSPDTVRTEAFF; V: TRBV18; D: NA; size: NA; J: TRBJ1-1; length: 14
DNA: TGTGCCAGCAGCGTTGCGGGGAGGGCCGGGGAGCTGTTTTTT; CDR3: CASSVAGRAGELFF; V: TRBV9; D: TRBD2; size: NA; J: TRBJ2-2; length: 14
DNA: TGTGCCAGCAGTTCAACAGGAGGCCGAGAGACCCAGTACTTC; CDR3: CASSSTGGRETQYF; V: TRBV2; D: NA; size: NA; J: TRBJ2-5; length: 14